The 22 T cell receptor beta chains reported below all come from one sample, sequenced in a study of regulatory T cells in long-lasting Graves disease. Specified time point: persistent/refractory GD, antithyroid drugs over 5 years with positive TRAb. PBMCs were the source of the RNA used for TCR sequencing. Building of the TCR beta libraries involved iRepertoire HTBI primers and Arm-PCR of CDR3 regions. One entry per CDR3 protein results from TCRdb running MiXCR on the multiplex PCR reads. The data contain approximately 500,000 distinct CDR3 sequences, around a fifth of them seen just once; the ten biggest clones take up more than 6%. This material consisted of peripheral blood mononuclear cells (PBMCs), taken when the disease was refractory, from a patient treated with antithyroid drugs. The receptor set was obtained from a female donor with Graves disease.

The rearrangement uses TRBV19 and TRBJ2-2; a possible D gene is TRBD2 (6 bases). This CDR3 contains 15 residues. Germline CDR1 and CDR2: LNHDA and SQIVND (reference sequence). The ends were cut back, 5 bases at V and 4 bases at J, with 14 bases in the middle. This CDR3 reads CASSYTGVTTGELFF. For the CDR3, the DNA is TGTGCCAGTAGTTATACGGGGGTGACCACCGGGGAGCTGTTTTTT.

There are a few counts of this clonotype. V is TRBV9 and J is TRBJ2-7; TRBD1 might be the D (5 bases). V lost 1 base and J lost 0, with 11 bases in between. In germline, CDR1 is SGDLS, CDR2 YYNGEE. CDR3 length: 15 residues. The CDR3 here is CASSVSGRSSYEQYF. CDR3 sequence (DNA): TGTGCCAGCAGCGTATCAGGGCGCAGCTCCTACGAGCAGTACTTC.

This clonotype has ten or more counts. The chain recombines TRBV28 with TRBJ2-4; possibly TRBD2 for D (6 bases). The V gene's germline CDR1 is MDHEN and CDR2 SYDVKM. V lost 2 bases to trimming and J lost 2 bases, with 7 bases between them. This CDR3 is 14 amino acids long. The CDR3 region is CASSLGLPKNIQYF. The CDR3 DNA is TGTGCCAGCAGTTTAGGACTACCCAAAAACATTCAGTACTTC.

This clonotype came up many times. V gene TRBV7-8 combines with J gene TRBJ1-1; D not resolved. The V and J ends lost 2 bases and 1 base respectively, with 20 bases between them. The CDR3 runs to 18 residues. The V gene's germline CDR1 is SGHVS and CDR2 FQNEAQ. CDR3 sequence reads: CASSLTVYVGRRNTEAFF. The CDR3 DNA follows: TGTGCCAGCAGCTTAACCGTGTATGTTGGCAGGAGGAACACTGAAGCTTTCTTT.

This clonotype has more than one count but fewer than ten. V usage is TRBV6-1 and J usage is TRBJ2-7; 7 bases match TRBD1. CDR1 and CDR2 from the germline V gene are MNHNS and SASEGT. The CDR3 is 14 amino acids. Trimming took 6 bases from V and 0 from J; bases not matched to a gene: 5. This CDR3 reads CASRTGTDSYEQYF. The CDR3 DNA is TGTGCCAGCAGGACAGGGACAGACTCCTACGAGCAGTACTTC.

Points on this clonotype: A far larger clone is a single base away, which makes a read error likely. The gene calls are TRBV6-1 and TRBJ1-5, with 10 positions matching TRBD1. CDR1 and CDR2 (germline): MNHNS, SASEGT. This CDR3 contains 14 residues. For the CDR3, the DNA is TGTGCCAGCAGTGGGACAGGGGGAAATCAGCCCCGGCATTTT. Encoded protein: CASSGTGGNQPRHF.

The chain has TRBV3-1 and TRBJ1-2, with D perhaps TRBD1 (5 bases). The CDR3 loop spans 13 amino acids. Germline V gene lookup returns CDR1 LGHDT and CDR2 YNNKEL (reference sequence). V gave up 3 bases and J gave up 4 bases, with 9 bases separating them. CDR3 region: CASSHPGTYGYTF. The CDR3 coding sequence is TGTGCCAGCAGCCATCCCGGGACCTATGGCTACACCTTC. Full variable domain (rest looked up from reference TRBV3-1 and TRBJ1-2): DTAVSQTPKYLVTQMGNDKSIKCEQNLGHDTMYWYKQDSKKFLKIMFSYNNKELIINETVPNRFSPKSPDKAHLNLHINSLELGDSAVYFCASSHPGTYGYTFGSGTRLTVV.

Many counts were recorded for this clonotype. The V call is TRBV12-3 or TRBV12-4, the J call TRBJ1-1, with TRBD1 identical over 9 bases. V lost 6 bases to trimming and J lost 1 base; unmatched junction nucleotides: 0. The CDR3 extends over 13 amino acids. The CDR3 bases are TGTGCCAGCAGGGGACAGGGGAACACTGAAGCTTTCTTT. Translating it yields CASRGQGNTEAFF.

This clonotype has more than one count but fewer than ten. V is TRBV6-2 or TRBV6-3 and J is TRBJ1-1; 7 bases match TRBD1. Trimming at V came to 2 bases and at J to 1 base, leaving 7 bases not matched to a gene. The CDR3 covers 16 residues. Germline V lookup: CDR1 MNHEY, CDR2 SVGEGT. Written as DNA, the CDR3 is TGTGCCAGCAGTTACCGGGACAGCTGGAGGAACACTGAAGCTTTCTTT. Translation: CASSYRDSWRNTEAFF.

V gene TRBV5-1 combines with J gene TRBJ2-7; 10 bases map to TRBD2. V was pared by 0 bases and J by 0 bases, with 3 bases of the junction left unmatched. Germline lookup yields CDR1 SGHRS and CDR2 YFSETQ. This CDR3 has 16 residues. The CDR3 region is CASSLVPSGGSYEQYF. The CDR3 bases are TGCGCCAGCAGCTTGGTTCCTAGCGGGGGCTCCTACGAGCAGTACTTC.

Ten or more counts support this clonotype. The rearrangement uses TRBV5-1 and TRBJ1-2; D might be TRBD1 (5 bases). There are 15 residues in the CDR3. Trimming took off 3 bases at V and 9 bases at J, with 21 bases between the two ends. Per germline, CDR1 SGHRS and CDR2 YFSETQ. CDR3 protein: CASSSETGTYVRYTF. DNA for the CDR3: TGCGCCAGCAGCTCTGAAACCGGGACGTACGTCCGCTACACCTTC.

This clonotype was observed a few times. J is TRBJ1-4 and V is TRBV30; perhaps TRBD1 as D (5 bases). V was cut by 0 bases and J by 7 bases, with 15 bases left in between. The length of the CDR3 is 15 residues. Germline assignment: CDR1 GTSNPN and CDR2 SVGIG (reference sequence). The DNA of the CDR3 is TGTGCCTGGAGTGTGTGGGGGGGAATCGGTGAAAAACTGTTTTTT. Its protein is CAWSVWGGIGEKLFF. Full variable domain (outside the CDR3, taken from reference TRBV30 and TRBJ1-4): SQTIHQWPATLVQPVGSPLSLECTVEGTSNPNLYWYRQAAGRGLQLLFYSVGIGQISSEVPQNLSASRPQDRQFILSSKKLLLSDSGFYLCAWSVWGGIGEKLFFGSGTQLSVL.

This clonotype was detected many times. The chain uses TRBV2 and TRBJ1-2; perhaps TRBD1 as D (6 bases). The V end was cut by 4 bases, the J end by 4 bases, with 16 bases between. This CDR3 has 15 residues. Germline V gene data show CDR1 as SNHLY and CDR2 as FYNNEI. CDR3 in DNA: TGTGCCAGCAGTGGGGAGGGGGGCTCCGCCTATGGCTACACCTTC. It specifies CASSGEGGSAYGYTF.

This clonotype was counted between two and nine times. As DNA, the CDR3 is TGTGCCAGCAGTTTGAAGCGGGAGTACTACGAGCAGTACTTC. Its protein product is CASSLKREYYEQYF. The chain joins TRBV27 to TRBJ2-7; 8 bases are shared with TRBD2. V lost 3 bases to trimming and J lost 3 bases; unmatched junction nucleotides: 4. Per germline, CDR1 MNHEY and CDR2 SMNVEV (reference sequence). The CDR3 runs 14 residues.

This clonotype was counted only a few times. A read error may account for a junction end that differs from germline. As DNA, the CDR3 is TGCAGTGCTCTAAGCGGGGAAACCCAAGAGGCCCAGTACTTC. Translating gives CSALSGETQEAQYF. J is TRBJ2-5 and V is TRBV20-1; 7 bases fit TRBD2. This CDR3 is 14 amino acids long. Germline V gives CDR1 DFQATT, CDR2 SNEGSKA (reference sequence).

Worth noting for this clonotype: No conserved phenylalanine or tryptophan is present at the end of the CDR3, so a read error is the likely explanation. The V call is TRBV7-9, the J call TRBJ1-2, with D maybe TRBD1 (5 bases). V dropped 5 bases and J dropped 4 bases, with 8 bases sitting between them. The CDR3 sequence is 12 residues long. Germline V gene data show CDR1 as SEHNR and CDR2 as FQNEAQ (reference sequence). The CDR3: CASSLGPYGYTL. In DNA, the CDR3 is TGTGCCAGCAGCCTGGGGCCCTATGGCTACACCCTC.

This chain links TRBV4-3 with TRBJ1-5; D call uncertain. The CDR3 has 14 residues. Germline assignment: CDR1 LGHNA and CDR2 YSLEER. Deletions cut 4 bases from V and 5 bases from J, with 12 bases between. In DNA form, the CDR3 reads TGCGCCAGCAGCCCCTATTCCACCCATCAGCCCCAGCATTTT. Its translation: CASSPYSTHQPQHF.

This clonotype was seen a few times. V gene TRBV6-9 combines with J gene TRBJ2-7; 7 nucleotides line up with TRBD1. Germline CDR1 and CDR2: MNHGY and SVAAGI. This CDR3 spans 15 amino acids. With 3 bases clipped from V and 2 bases from J, the junction kept 7 bases outside the gene matches. The CDR3 DNA reads as TGTGCCAGCAGTTACCAGGACAGGTCAGCCTACGAGCAGTACTTC. Translation: CASSYQDRSAYEQYF.

This clonotype was counted at least ten times. The chain carries TRBV12-3 or TRBV12-4 and TRBJ2-7, with D uncertain. V was pared by 3 bases and J by 5 bases, with 11 bases between. The CDR3 is 13 residues long. CDR3 residues: CASSLIGSDEQYF. The DNA of the CDR3 is TGTGCCAGCAGTTTGATAGGGTCAGACGAGCAGTACTTC.

The chain carries TRBV7-3 and TRBJ1-3; 8 bases map to TRBD1. Per the germline V gene, CDR1 is SGHTA and CDR2 is FQGTGA. The trim removed 2 bases at V and 8 bases at J, leaving 2 bases unmatched. This CDR3 comprises 13 residues. The DNA of the CDR3 is TGTGCCAGCAGCTTAGAACAGGGGGACACCATATATTTT. Translating it yields CASSLEQGDTIYF. Variable domain in full (rest from reference TRBV7-3 and TRBJ1-3): GAGVSQTPSNKVTEKGKYVELRCDPISGHTALYWYRQSLGQGPEFLIYFQGTGAADDSGLPNDRFFAVRPEGSVSTLKIQRTERGDSAVYLCASSLEQGDTIYFGEGSWLTVV.

The chain recombines TRBV7-9 with TRBJ2-7; possible D gene TRBD1, 6 bases. In germline, CDR1 is SEHNR, CDR2 FQNEAQ (reference sequence). Trimming stripped 1 base from V and 2 bases from J, with 9 bases between. The CDR3 spans 14 residues. The CDR3 nucleotides are TGTGCCAGCAGCTTAGATGCAGGGGCCTACGAGCAGTACTTC. Its translation is CASSLDAGAYEQYF.

The chain carries TRBV18 and TRBJ2-7; the D is unclear. V lost 3 bases and J lost 5, with 14 bases in between. The V gene's germline CDR1 is KGHSH and CDR2 LQKENI. The CDR3 consists of 14 residues. CDR3 DNA sequence: TGTGCCAGCTCACCCCGGGCCGGCGGCGACGAGCAGTACTTC. Translated, it gives CASSPRAGGDEQYF.